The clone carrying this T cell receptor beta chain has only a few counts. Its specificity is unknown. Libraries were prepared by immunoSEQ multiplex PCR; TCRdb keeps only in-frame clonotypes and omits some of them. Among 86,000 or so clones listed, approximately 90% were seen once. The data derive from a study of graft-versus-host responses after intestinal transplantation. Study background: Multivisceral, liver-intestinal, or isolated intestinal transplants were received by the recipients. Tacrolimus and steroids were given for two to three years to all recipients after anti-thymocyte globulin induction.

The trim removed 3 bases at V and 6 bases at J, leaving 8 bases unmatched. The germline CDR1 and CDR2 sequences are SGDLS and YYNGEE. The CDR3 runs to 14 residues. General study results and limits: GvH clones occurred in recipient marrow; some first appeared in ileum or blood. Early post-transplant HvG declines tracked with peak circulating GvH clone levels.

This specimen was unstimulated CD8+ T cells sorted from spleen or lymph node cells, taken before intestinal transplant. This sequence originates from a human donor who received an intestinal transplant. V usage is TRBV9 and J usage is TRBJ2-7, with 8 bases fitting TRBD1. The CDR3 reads CASSEGDRNPEQYF. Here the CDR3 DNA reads TGTGCCAGCAGCGAGGGGGACAGGAACCCCGAGCAGTACTTC.